The 30 T cell receptor beta chains presented below share a single source sample, sequenced in a study of shared clonotypes between healthy human individuals. TCRdb's copy holds only in-frame clones and misses some; the assay was immunoSEQ multiplex PCR. The sample consists of roughly 450,000 clones, 70% to 80% of them appearing once. The sequenced sample was PBMCs. These receptors all stem from a woman aged 40 to 49 in good health. Some clones in this sample may be carry-over from other donors' samples.

The chain combines TRBV25-1 with TRBJ1-5; D perhaps matches TRBD1 (6 bases). Germline assignment: CDR1 MGHDK and CDR2 SYGVNS. The V end lost 0 bases, the J end lost 7 bases, and 13 bases lay between the germline ends. This CDR3 spans 15 amino acids. The CDR3 spells CASSEYEQGWQPQHF. The DNA for the CDR3 is TGTGCCAGCAGTGAATACGAACAGGGATGGCAGCCCCAGCATTTT.

This clone has more than one count but fewer than ten. The chain joins TRBV9 to TRBJ1-4; D gene ambiguous. Germline V gene sequence: CDR1 SGDLS, CDR2 YYNGEE. This CDR3 has 14 amino acids. Deletions cut 3 bases from V and 7 bases from J, with 13 bases between. The CDR3 here is CASSATVASEKLFF. Here the CDR3 DNA reads TGTGCCAGCAGCGCCACCGTTGCGAGTGAAAAACTGTTTTTT.

The V call is TRBV7-3, the J call TRBJ2-1, with 10 bases matching TRBD2. V trimming: 5 bases; J trimming: 6 bases; junction bases outside the gene matches: 7. The CDR3 extends over 15 amino acids. Looked up from germline, CDR1 is SGHTA and CDR2 is FQGTGA. The CDR3 sequence: CASSQLAGTLNEQFF. DNA for the CDR3: TGTGCCAGCAGCCAACTAGCGGGGACCCTCAATGAGCAGTTCTTC.

The rearrangement joins TRBV11-2 to TRBJ2-7; no clear D gene. The CDR3 extends over 13 amino acids. The germline gives CDR1 SGHAT, CDR2 FQNNGV. Trimming removed 0 bases from V and 6 bases from J, with 9 bases in between. CDR3 sequence reads: CASSLDHRTEQYF. Here the CDR3 DNA reads TGTGCCAGCAGCTTAGATCACCGGACCGAGCAGTACTTC.

Written as DNA, the CDR3 is TGTGCCAGCAGCCAACCAGCTAGGGAGCAGTTCTTC. It encodes CASSQPAREQFF. The chain has TRBV7-3 and TRBJ2-1; no reliable D call. The CDR3 runs 12 residues. V was clipped by 5 bases and J by 10 bases, with 12 bases between them. CDR1 is SGHTA, CDR2 FQGTGA, per germline.

This clone was counted once. The rearrangement uses TRBV7-6 and TRBJ2-3, with D perhaps TRBD2 (5 bases). CDR3 length: 14 amino acids. V was clipped by 0 bases and J by 4 bases, with 8 bases between them. The V gene's germline CDR1 is SGHVS and CDR2 FNYEAQ. This CDR3 reads CASSLAPGADTQYF. Here the CDR3 DNA reads TGTGCCAGCAGCTTAGCGCCCGGGGCAGATACGCAGTATTTT.

This chain uses TRBV6-5 with TRBJ2-1, with a tentative D call TRBD2 (7 bases). The CDR3 contains 15 residues. Trimming took 6 bases from V and 5 from J, leaving 17 bases between them. From germline, CDR1 is MNHEY and CDR2 SVGAGI. DNA of the CDR3: TGTGCCAGCAGCCCCAACAGGGAGGGGAACAATGAGCAGTTCTTC. This gives the protein CASSPNREGNNEQFF.

The J gene is TRBJ2-5, the V gene TRBV7-9; 7 bases match TRBD2. This CDR3 is built from 12 residues. With 1 base clipped from V and 14 bases from J, the junction kept 7 bases outside the gene matches. Germline V CDR1 and CDR2: SEHNR, FQNEAQ (reference sequence). The CDR3 DNA sequence: TGTGCCAGCAGCTTAGGAGGGAGGGCCGATTACTTC. Its translation is CASSLGGRADYF.

The V gene is TRBV19, the J gene TRBJ2-7, with a tentative D call TRBD2 (5 bases). Germline assignment: CDR1 LNHDA and CDR2 SQIVND (reference sequence). CDR3 size: 13 residues. Between the trimmed V and J ends, which lost 3 bases and 7 bases, there was a span of 13 bases. The CDR3 region is CASSMRATQEQYF. The DNA of the CDR3 is TGTGCCAGTAGTATGAGGGCGACACAGGAGCAGTACTTC.

The J gene is TRBJ2-3, the V gene TRBV19; TRBD2 aligns across 15 bases. The CDR3 is made up of 15 amino acids. J was trimmed by 10 bases and V by 5 bases; bases with no gene match: 7. Looked up from germline, CDR1 is LNHDA and CDR2 is SQIVND (reference sequence). CDR3 nucleotides: TGTGCCAGTAGTGAGGGACTAGCGGGGGGCCCTCCGCAGTATTTT. This translates into CASSEGLAGGPPQYF. The full variable domain, its missing parts supplied by reference TRBV19 and TRBJ2-3, is DGGITQSPKYLFRKEGQNVTLSCEQNLNHDAMYWYRQDPGQGLRLIYYSQIVNDFQKGDIAEGYSVSREKKESFPLTVTSAQKNPTAFYLCASSEGLAGGPPQYFGPGTRLTVL.

V and J are TRBV6-1 and TRBJ2-7, with 8 positions matching TRBD2. The CDR3 is 15 amino acids. Germline lookup yields CDR1 MNHNS and CDR2 SASEGT. After removal of 6 bases from V and 0 bases from J, the junction contained 7 bases not matched to a gene. The CDR3 bases are TGTGCCAGCAGGTCCTTCCTAGCGGGCTCCTACGAGCAGTACTTC. It translates to CASRSFLAGSYEQYF.

In regard to this clone: Its ends do not fully match the called genes, so a read error is possible. The gene calls are TRBV7-7 and TRBJ2-5; 8 nucleotides line up with TRBD1. The germline V gene has CDR1 SSHAT and CDR2 FNYEAQ (reference sequence). The CDR3 has 15 amino acids. The CDR3 nucleotides are TGTGCTAGCAGCTTAGACAGGGGCCCTGGGGAGACCCAGTACTTC. This gives the protein CASSLDRGPGETQYF.

The chain recombines TRBV19 with TRBJ2-7; maybe TRBD2 (5 bases). V was shortened by 2 bases and J by 2 bases, with 10 bases between the two germline ends. The CDR3 sequence is 14 residues long. Germline CDR1 and CDR2: LNHDA and SQIVND (reference sequence). The CDR3 is CASSITGGTYEQYF. The CDR3 DNA sequence: TGTGCCAGTAGTATAACTGGAGGCACCTACGAGCAGTACTTC.

The gene calls are TRBV6-4 and TRBJ2-1; 11 bases are a match to TRBD2. CDR3 size: 16 residues. V was pared by 0 bases and J by 4 bases, with 2 bases of the junction left unmatched. Looked up from germline, CDR1 is MRHNA and CDR2 is SNTAGT. CDR3 loop: CASSDSTSGDYNEQFF. DNA of the CDR3: TGTGCCAGCAGTGACTCGACTAGCGGGGATTACAATGAGCAGTTCTTC.

The J gene is TRBJ1-2, the V gene TRBV5-4; maybe TRBD1 (6 bases). The V end lost 6 bases, the J end lost 0 bases, and 15 bases lay between the germline ends. This CDR3 is built from 15 residues. The germline gives CDR1 SGHNT, CDR2 YYREEE (reference sequence). The CDR3 sequence is CASTLGQPANYGYTF. In nucleotides, the CDR3 is TGTGCCAGCACCCTAGGACAGCCTGCTAACTATGGCTACACCTTC.

The chain recombines TRBV28 with TRBJ1-2; TRBD1 is a possible D gene (5 bases). This CDR3 is 15 amino acids long. Deletions cut 5 bases from V and 0 bases from J, with 13 bases between. Germline CDR1 reads MDHEN; CDR2 reads SYDVKM. The chain's CDR3 is CASSHFSGANYGYTF. The DNA for the CDR3 is TGTGCCAGCAGTCACTTTTCGGGGGCTAACTATGGCTACACCTTC.

The V call is TRBV5-1, the J call TRBJ2-7, with a possible D match to TRBD2 (7 bases). The CDR3 has 16 amino acids. Per germline, CDR1 SGHRS and CDR2 YFSETQ. The ends were cut back, 1 base at V and 1 base at J, with 15 bases in the middle. The CDR3 reads CASSLSVGGPSYEQYF. CDR3 nucleotide sequence: TGCGCCAGCAGCTTGAGTGTGGGGGGGCCGTCCTACGAGCAGTACTTC.

This clone was recorded only once. The chain combines TRBV7-8 with TRBJ2-2, with TRBD1 identical over 10 bases. Per the germline V gene, CDR1 is SGHVS and CDR2 is FQNEAQ. The trim removed 6 bases at V and 6 bases at J, leaving 7 bases unmatched. The CDR3 is made up of 15 amino acids. CDR3 region: CASRIGQGVPGELFF. The CDR3 DNA follows: TGTGCCAGCAGGATAGGACAGGGGGTCCCCGGGGAGCTGTTTTTT.

The chain has TRBV28 and TRBJ2-2; the D gene is possibly TRBD1 (7 bases). The CDR3 covers 15 residues. Trimming removed 4 bases from V and 0 bases from J, with 9 bases in between. Per the germline V gene, CDR1 is MDHEN and CDR2 is SYDVKM. The CDR3 here is CASSSGGPNTGELFF. As DNA, the CDR3 is TGTGCCAGCAGTTCAGGGGGGCCGAACACCGGGGAGCTGTTTTTT.

The chain employs TRBV19 and TRBJ1-5; D might be TRBD1 (6 bases). The CDR3 has 14 residues. Germline V gene data show CDR1 as LNHDA and CDR2 as SQIVND (reference sequence). The V end was cut by 2 bases, the J end by 6 bases, with 11 bases between. The CDR3 DNA reads TGTGCCAGTAGTATAAGTTGGGACATTCAGCCCCAGCATTTT. Translated, it gives CASSISWDIQPQHF.

This chain uses TRBV10-1 with TRBJ2-7; tentatively, D is TRBD1 or TRBD2 (5 bases each). Germline CDR1 and CDR2: WNHNN and SYGVQD (reference sequence). There are 16 residues in the CDR3. With 0 bases removed from V and 0 bases from J, the gap between germline ends came to 12 bases. The CDR3 loop reads CASSESKRGSSYEQYF. The CDR3 DNA is TGCGCCAGCAGTGAGTCTAAGAGGGGAAGCTCCTACGAGCAGTACTTC.

This clone has only a few counts. The chain couples TRBV30 to TRBJ2-1; 13 bases map to TRBD2. Unmatched junction bases numbered 8, after V lost 0 bases and J lost 6 bases. The CDR3 runs 17 residues. From germline, CDR1 is GTSNPN and CDR2 SVGIG (reference sequence). The CDR3 DNA sequence: TGTGCCTGGAGTGTACTAGCGGGAGGGCCCCGGGGCAATGAGCAGTTCTTC. Translating gives CAWSVLAGGPRGNEQFF.

This clone was seen more than once but under ten times. The V call is TRBV6-1, the J call TRBJ1-1, with a tentative D call TRBD1 (5 bases). The CDR3 runs to 14 residues. The V gene lost 3 bases and the J gene lost 5 bases, with 13 bases spanning the gap. CDR1 is MNHNS and CDR2 is SASEGT in the germline V gene. The CDR3 nucleotides read TGTGCCAGCAGTGACTCGGGGGAGTCGACTGAAGCTTTCTTT. Encoded protein: CASSDSGESTEAFF.

The CDR3 is CASSPTRLILAGGPRGYEQYF. DNA of the CDR3: TGTGCCAGCTCACCAACGAGACTCATACTAGCGGGAGGGCCTAGAGGCTACGAGCAGTACTTC. This chain links TRBV18 with TRBJ2-7; 13 bases are shared with TRBD2. V was pared by 2 bases and J by 3 bases, with 19 bases of the junction left unmatched. Germline CDR1 KGHSH, CDR2 LQKENI. This CDR3 is 21 amino acids long.

The CDR3 sequence: CASSLDRVGQPQHF. Written as DNA, the CDR3 is TGTGCCAGCAGCTTAGACAGGGTTGGTCAGCCCCAGCATTTT. The chain employs TRBV11-2 and TRBJ1-5; tentative D call: TRBD1 (5 bases). Germline V lookup: CDR1 SGHAT, CDR2 FQNNGV. Trimming left V 0 bases short and J 6 bases short, with 9 bases between. CDR3 length: 14 residues.

There are many counts of this clone. The chain employs TRBV13 and TRBJ2-5, with no clear D. V lost 5 bases and J 5 bases, leaving 12 bases between the germline ends. Germline assignment: CDR1 PRHDT and CDR2 FYEKMQ (reference sequence). CDR3 length: 13 residues. For the CDR3, the DNA is TGTGCCAGCAGCCAGACCTTTGTGGAGACCCAGTACTTC. The encoded protein is CASSQTFVETQYF.

Regarding this clone: This could be a read error, since a much larger clone is one nucleotide away. The conserved closing phenylalanine or tryptophan is absent in this CDR3, likely reflecting a read error. The DNA is omitted, as the CDR3 cannot be located on it reliably, and the CDR3 follows TCRdb's listing. V and J are TRBV6-1 and TRBJ1-2. Termini included, the CDR3 measures 13 amino acids. Germline V gives CDR1 MNHNS, CDR2 SASEGT. The CDR3 region is CASTRDTGGGESS.

As concerns this clone: The same CDR3 arises from other DNA sequences in this sample as well. The genes are TRBV28 and TRBJ1-1, with a possible D match to TRBD1 (5 bases). The CDR3 runs 13 residues. V was pared by 5 bases and J by 0 bases, with 7 bases between. Germline V lookup: CDR1 MDHEN, CDR2 SYDVKM. The CDR3 DNA reads as TGTGCCAGCAGTAGACAGATGAACACTGAAGCTTTCTTT. It translates to CASSRQMNTEAFF.

The rearrangement joins TRBV4-2 to TRBJ1-5; TRBD1 aligns across 10 bases. V was pared by 0 bases and J by 3 bases, with 14 bases of the junction left unmatched. This CDR3 has 20 residues. Germline CDR1 and CDR2: LGHNA and YNFKEQ. The CDR3: CASSQETTGGGSAPNQPQHF. The CDR3 coding sequence is TGTGCCAGCAGCCAAGAAACGACAGGGGGCGGATCAGCGCCCAATCAGCCCCAGCATTTT.

This clone was observed a handful of times. The rearrangement uses TRBV2 and TRBJ1-5, with unresolved D. Germline values: CDR1 SNHLY, CDR2 FYNNEI. Trimming shortened V by 7 bases and J by 0 bases, and 7 bases separated the two germline ends. The CDR3 totals 13 residues. The CDR3 here is CASKGYSNQPQHF. The CDR3 bases are TGTGCCAGCAAAGGGTATAGCAATCAGCCCCAGCATTTT.